This entry lists 30 T cell receptor beta chains sequenced from one sample in a study of tumor and adjacent non-tumor tissue in lung cancer. The library came from three nested PCR rounds adapted from ARM-PCR protocols. TCRdb reanalysed the multiplex PCR reads using MiXCR and keeps one entry per CDR3 protein. The table shows some 80,000 distinct CDR3 sequences, with approximately 73% occurring only once. The template was RNA from unsorted bulk tissue. More than 3 cm separated this lung sample from the edge of the tumor. Sequencing used distant non-tumor lung tissue. These receptors were taken from a woman aged 45 to 65 with non-small cell lung cancer.

With respect to this clonotype: This is likely a read error, given that the CDR3 carries no conserved phenylalanine or tryptophan at its end. The chain joins TRBV5-6 to TRBJ2-1, with D hard to call. The CDR3 spans 15 residues. Germline CDR1 and CDR2: SGHDT and YYEEEE. The CDR3 reads CPSSLLQDAYNEQFL. Here the CDR3 DNA reads TGTCCCAGCAGCTTATTGCAGGACGCTTACAATGAGCAGTTCCTC.

On this clonotype: The CDR3 ends on some other residue instead of the conserved phenylalanine or tryptophan, so this is likely a read error. The chain is built from TRBV6-6 and TRBJ2-5, with TRBD2 matching 14 bases. The CDR3 covers 17 residues. V gave up 5 bases and J gave up 8 bases; unmatched junction bases: 13. Germline V lookup: CDR1 MNHNY, CDR2 SVGAGI (reference sequence). The CDR3 nucleotides read TGTGCCAGCAGTAAACCTGGACTAGCGGGAGGTATAGAAACCCAGTACTTA. Translated, it gives CASSKPGLAGGIETQYL.

This clonotype has more than one count but fewer than ten. Possible read error: a much larger clone is one base away. The genes are TRBV5-4 and TRBJ2-7, with TRBD2 matching 7 bases. Germline V gene lookup returns CDR1 SGHNT and CDR2 YYREEE (reference sequence). J was trimmed by 6 bases and V by 4 bases; bases with no gene match: 7. The CDR3 is 13 amino acids. The CDR3 bases are TGTGCCAGCAGCCGGAATCAGCGGGGCGAGCAGTACTTC. As protein: CASSRNQRGEQYF.

About this clonotype: A read error may produce the germline difference seen at one junction end. DNA for the CDR3: TGCGTCAGCCGACCTTCCTCGGGCCCCTCCTCCTACAATGAGCAGTTCTTC. Amino acid sequence: CVSRPSSGPSSYNEQFF. V and J are TRBV5-1 and TRBJ2-1; D unclear. The CDR3 has 17 amino acids. CDR1 is SGHRS, CDR2 YFSETQ, per germline.

The chain carries TRBV30 and TRBJ2-7, with D maybe TRBD1 (5 bases). CDR1 and CDR2 from the germline V gene are GTSNPN and SVGIG (reference sequence). V lost 3 bases and J lost 3, with 15 bases in between. The CDR3 runs to 14 residues. The CDR3 loop is CAWSLSAQGYEQYF. The DNA for the CDR3 is TGTGCCTGGAGCCTGTCGGCTCAGGGCTACGAGCAGTACTTC.

This clonotype appeared many times. The chain links TRBV12-3 or TRBV12-4 to TRBJ1-5, with 7 bases lining up with TRBD1. The CDR3 covers 17 residues. With V trimmed by 8 bases and J by 2 bases, 15 bases remained unmatched. The CDR3 DNA reads as TGTGCCAGCGGACAGGACAGCCCCATATCGGGCAATCAGCCCCAGCATTTT. Translated: CASGQDSPISGNQPQHF.

This clonotype was detected a few times. A much larger clone sits a single nucleotide away, making a read error possible. This chain connects TRBV28 to TRBJ1-2; tentative D call: TRBD1 (6 bases). Looked up from germline, CDR1 is MDHEN and CDR2 is SYDVKM. This CDR3 comprises 12 residues. The chain's CDR3 is CASSLGGHGHTF. CDR3 bases: TGTGCCAGCAGTTTAGGGGGACATGGCCACACCTTC.

As for this clonotype: The junction departs from germline at one end; a sequencing error may be responsible. V usage is TRBV4-1 and J usage is TRBJ2-1; TRBD2 might be the D (5 bases). There are 17 residues in the CDR3. Germline loops: CDR1 MGHRA, CDR2 YSYEKL. The CDR3 is CARSRTPAVGTYNEQFF. The CDR3 DNA sequence: TGCGCCAGGAGCCGTACCCCAGCGGTAGGTACCTACAATGAGCAGTTCTTC.

The chain is built from TRBV6-5 and TRBJ2-3; 10 bases align to TRBD1. This CDR3 has 16 amino acids. Per germline, CDR1 MNHEY and CDR2 SVGAGI. The J segment lost 14 bases and the V segment lost 6 bases, leaving 20 bases of the junction unmatched. CDR3 protein: CASSRGTGAHTDTLYF. The CDR3 coding sequence is TGTGCCAGCAGCCGCGGGACAGGGGCCCACACAGATACGTTGTATTTT.

The chain recombines TRBV5-1 with TRBJ2-6; D gene ambiguous. Germline CDR1 and CDR2: SGHRS and YFSETQ. V lost 4 bases to trimming and J lost 4 bases, with 12 bases between them. The CDR3 is 15 amino acids. Here the CDR3 reads CASSQVQAGANVLTF. CDR3 DNA: TGCGCCAGCAGCCAAGTTCAGGCGGGGGCCAACGTCCTGACTTTC. The entire variable domain, with the rest obtained from reference TRBV5-1 and TRBJ2-6, is as follows: KAGVTQTPRYLIKTRGQQVTLSCSPISGHRSVSWYQQTPGQGLQFLFEYFSETQRNKGNFPGRFSGRQFSNSRSEMNVSTLELGDSALYLCASSQVQAGANVLTFGAGSRLTVL.

Notes on this clonotype: Sequence at one end of the junction differs from germline and may be a read error. The J gene is TRBJ2-2, the V gene TRBV20-1, with 8 bases that match TRBD1. Germline assignment: CDR1 DFQATT and CDR2 SNEGSKA (reference sequence). This CDR3 is 14 amino acids long. CDR3 sequence (DNA): TGCACTGCTAGAACGGACAGGGCGACTGGGGAGCTGTTTTTT. It translates to CTARTDRATGELFF.

Comment on this clonotype: The junction departs from the called germline gene at one end, perhaps through a read error. V gene TRBV29-1 combines with J gene TRBJ2-7; 10 nucleotides line up with TRBD1. Per germline, CDR1 SQVTM and CDR2 ANQGSEA. This CDR3 has 13 residues. CDR3 protein: CSVAAGQGIKQCF. The CDR3 nucleotides are TGCAGCGTTGCGGCGGGACAGGGGATCAAGCAGTGTTTC.

In this sample, this clonotype turned up once. One end of the junction fails to match germline, which may point to a read error. This rearrangement joins TRBV12-3 or TRBV12-4 to TRBJ2-1, with D perhaps TRBD1 or TRBD2 (5 bases each). The CDR3 sequence is 15 residues long. The CDR3 loop reads CASSSPGRGSNEQLF. In nucleotides, the CDR3 is TGTGCCAGCAGCTCCCCGGGACGGGGATCTAATGAACAGCTCTTC.

With respect to this clonotype: At one of its ends the junction is not consistent with the germline gene, which may arise from a read error. Here the CDR3 reads CTSSALTGGDEPQHF. The CDR3 nucleotides are TGTACCAGCAGCGCACTGACAGGGGGCGATGAGCCCCAGCATTTT. This sequence joins TRBV2 and TRBJ1-5, with TRBD1 matching 10 bases. Germline values: CDR1 SNHLY, CDR2 FYNNEI. The CDR3 loop spans 15 amino acids.

This clonotype has more than one count but fewer than ten. The gene calls are TRBV7-6 and TRBJ2-5; 9 positions match TRBD2. The J segment lost 1 base and the V segment lost 9 bases, leaving 15 bases of the junction unmatched. The germline V gene encodes CDR1 SGHVS and CDR2 FNYEAQ. This CDR3 is built from 17 residues. The CDR3 DNA reads TGTGCCAGTAGCGGCCGCTTTACTAGCGGGTCCCAAGAGACCCAGTACTTC. Protein sequence: CASSGRFTSGSQETQYF. The full variable domain, completed using reference TRBV7-6 and TRBJ2-5, is GAGVSQSPRYKVTKRGQDVALRCDPISGHVSLYWYRQALGQGPEFLTYFNYEAQQDKSGLPNDRFSAERPEGSISTLTIQRTEQRDSAMYRCASSGRFTSGSQETQYFGPGTRLLVL.

In this sample, this clonotype turned up once. Given a much more abundant clone one base away, this may be a read error. The chain uses TRBV28 and TRBJ1-2; D unresolved. Germline CDR1 and CDR2: MDHEN and SYDVKM. The CDR3 is 12 residues long. V was trimmed by 6 bases and J by 8 bases, leaving 13 bases between them. DNA for the CDR3: TGTGCCAGCAGGACCGGCATGGCCGGCTACACCTTC. It specifies CASRTGMAGYTF.

In regard to this clonotype: This may be a read error: a much more frequent sequence differs by one nucleotide. This chain links TRBV7-9 with TRBJ2-7; 12 bases are a match to TRBD2. Germline-derived CDR1 and CDR2 are SEHNR and FQNEAQ (reference sequence). V gave up 5 bases and J gave up 3 bases; unmatched junction bases: 14. The CDR3 sequence is 18 residues long. The CDR3: CASSPPWRLAGVNYEQYF. The CDR3 bases are TGTGCCAGCAGCCCTCCCTGGAGACTAGCGGGAGTTAACTACGAGCAGTACTTC. Drawing the rest from reference TRBV7-9 and TRBJ2-7, the complete variable domain is DTGVSQNPRHKITKRGQNVTFRCDPISEHNRLYWYRQTLGQGPEFLTYFQNEAQLEKSRLLSDRFSAERPKGSFSTLEIQRTEQGDSAMYLCASSPPWRLAGVNYEQYFGPGTRLTVT.

Concerning this clonotype itself: The junction departs from germline at one end; a sequencing error may be responsible. This sequence joins TRBV11-2 and TRBJ2-3, with D possibly being TRBD2 (5 bases). The CDR3 sequence is 16 residues long. Germline V CDR1 and CDR2: SGHAT, FQNNGV. The CDR3 sequence is CASSLGFLTSTDTQYF. The CDR3 nucleotides are TGTGCCAGCAGCTTAGGGTTCCTAACTAGTACAGATACGCAATATTTT.

In the case of this clonotype: A read error is likely, as this CDR3 ends without the conserved phenylalanine or tryptophan. The gene calls are TRBV20-1 and TRBJ1-1, with TRBD1 identical over 7 bases. Germline CDR1 reads DFQATT; CDR2 reads SNEGSKA (reference sequence). The CDR3 consists of 10 residues. The CDR3 here is CSARTGLAFY. In DNA form, the CDR3 reads TGTAGTGCTAGGACAGGATTAGCTTTCTAT.

This clonotype was detected many times. V gene TRBV5-1 combines with J gene TRBJ2-7; D is unclear. CDR3 length: 14 residues. Per the germline V gene, CDR1 is SGHRS and CDR2 is YFSETQ. V was pared by 0 bases and J by 7 bases, with 14 bases between. This CDR3 is CASSLAGSHGEQYF. The DNA of the CDR3 is TGCGCCAGCAGCTTGGCCGGGTCCCATGGGGAGCAGTACTTC.

As to this clonotype: This sequence may be a read error, since a much larger clone differs from it by one base. The conserved closing phenylalanine or tryptophan is absent in this CDR3, likely reflecting a read error. The V call is TRBV30, the J call TRBJ1-6; D unresolved. This CDR3 region has 11 residues. Trimming removed 3 bases at V and 7 bases at J, with 4 bases between. From germline, CDR1 is GTSNPN and CDR2 SVGIG (reference sequence). DNA of the CDR3: TGTGCCTGGAGCCAGAATTCACCCCTCCACTGT. Translating gives CAWSQNSPLHC.

As regards this clonotype: The missing conserved phenylalanine or tryptophan at the end of this CDR3 makes a read error likely. The J gene is TRBJ2-1, the V gene TRBV4-1; 10 bases fit TRBD2. CDR1 is MGHRA and CDR2 is YSYEKL in the germline V gene. CDR3 size: 15 residues. The CDR3 DNA is TGCACCAGCAGCCAAGGCCTAGCGGGAGTAAATGAGCAGTTCGTC. Encoded protein: CTSSQGLAGVNEQFV.

Turning to this clonotype: A junction end diverges from the germline sequence, so it may reflect a read error. V is TRBV11-2 and J is TRBJ2-1; 7 bases match TRBD2. Per germline, CDR1 SGHAT and CDR2 FQNNGV. The CDR3 extends over 15 amino acids. The CDR3 sequence: CVSNLESSGNHEQFF. The CDR3 nucleotides are TGTGTCAGCAACTTAGAATCCAGCGGGAATCATGAGCAGTTCTTC.

A remark on this clonotype: A clone one base away is much larger, so this may be a read error. The CDR3: CASTVGWENSPLHF. CDR3 bases: TGTGCCAGCACGGTAGGGTGGGAGAATTCACCCCTCCACTTT. The J gene is TRBJ1-6, the V gene TRBV28, with unresolved D. Germline V gene data show CDR1 as MDHEN and CDR2 as SYDVKM. Between the trimmed V and J ends, which lost 7 bases and 7 bases, there was a span of 14 bases. This CDR3 contains 14 residues.

A word on this clonotype: Its ends do not fully match the called genes, so a read error is possible. The chain employs TRBV7-9 and TRBJ2-2, with D possibly matching TRBD2 (5 bases). This CDR3 has 15 amino acids. Germline values: CDR1 SEHNR, CDR2 FQNEAQ (reference sequence). The CDR3 nucleotides read TGTGCCAGCAGCTCGACACGGTCGAACACCGGGGAACTGTTTTTT. Encoded protein: CASSSTRSNTGELFF.

The gene calls are TRBV11-2 and TRBJ2-7, with a possible D match to TRBD2 (5 bases). Germline assignment: CDR1 SGHAT and CDR2 FQNNGV. The CDR3 is made up of 12 amino acids. CDR3 loop: CDSSLSNGKQYF. Written as DNA, the CDR3 is TGTGACAGTAGCTTAAGCAACGGGAAGCAGTACTTC. Together with reference TRBV11-2 and TRBJ2-7, the CDR3 gives the full variable domain: EAGVAQSPRYKIIEKRQSVAFWCNPISGHATLYWYQQILGQGPKLLIQFQNNGVVDDSQLPKDRFSAERLKGVDSTLKIQPAKLEDSAVYLCDSSLSNGKQYFGPGTRLTVT.

Worth noting for this clonotype: The CDR3 does not end in the conserved phenylalanine or tryptophan, so this is likely a read error. The chain couples TRBV6-6 to TRBJ2-5, with D perhaps matching TRBD2 (5 bases). CDR1 is MNHNY, CDR2 SVGAGI, per germline (reference sequence). The CDR3 length is 15 residues. The CDR3 loop reads CVSSPPDPAGESQYL. The CDR3 region has the DNA TGTGTCAGCAGTCCCCCGGACCCAGCTGGGGAGTCCCAGTACTTG.

This clonotype appeared once. The junction does not match germline at one end; this may be a read error. Written as DNA, the CDR3 is TGTGCCAGCAGCCATGCAGTAGAGGGGGTCCCCTACGATCAGCACTTC. Its translation is CASSHAVEGVPYDQHF. The rearrangement uses TRBV4-2 and TRBJ2-7, with TRBD1 as a possible D gene (6 bases). The CDR3 is 16 amino acids. Germline V gene data show CDR1 as LGHNA and CDR2 as YNFKEQ.

This clonotype appeared a single time. A far bigger clonotype differs at one base, so this is likely a read error. This chain connects TRBV20-1 to TRBJ2-7; tentative D call: TRBD1 (5 bases). The CDR3 runs 11 residues. Germline V lookup: CDR1 DFQATT, CDR2 SNEGSKA (reference sequence). V gave up 6 bases and J gave up 3 bases, with 9 bases separating them. The CDR3 here is CSAGHSYEQYF. CDR3 DNA sequence: TGCAGTGCGGGGCACAGCTACGAGCAGTACTTC.

This chain links TRBV4-1 with TRBJ1-2; 7 positions agree with TRBD1. Germline V gene sequence: CDR1 MGHRA, CDR2 YSYEKL. The junction had 9 bases not matched to a gene; V was cut back by 4 bases and J by 4 bases. The CDR3 spans 15 residues. The CDR3 DNA sequence: TGCGCCAGCAGCCGCCGACAGGGAGATGTCTATGGCTACACCTTC. Protein: CASSRRQGDVYGYTF.